These 22 T cell receptor beta chains came from one sample sequenced in a study of cytomegalovirus exposure and HLA in healthy donors. Assay: immunoSEQ multiplex PCR; the TCRdb copy retains only in-frame clones and omits some. The table lists 80,000 to 90,000 clones, 95% to 97% of them singletons, with 0.6% to 0.95% in the top ten. The sequencing input was PBMCs. Every receptor here comes from a man aged 18 to 30 in good health and CMV-seronegative.

J is TRBJ2-1 and V is TRBV10-3, with unresolved D. Germline V CDR1 and CDR2: ENHRY, SYGVKD. With 0 bases removed from V and 1 base from J, the gap between germline ends came to 10 bases. This CDR3 comprises 16 residues. This chain's CDR3 is CAISESNSLSYNEQFF. CDR3 in DNA: TGTGCCATCAGTGAGTCTAATTCTCTTTCCTACAATGAGCAGTTCTTC.

This clone appeared a few times. The chain combines TRBV27 with TRBJ1-5, with unresolved D. Trimming removed 6 bases at V and 8 bases at J, with 20 bases between. The CDR3 runs to 15 residues. Germline CDR1 and CDR2: MNHEY and SMNVEV (reference sequence). In nucleotides, the CDR3 is TGTGCCAGCAGCCCGAGGACTGCCCTGAAGGAGCCCCAGCATTTT. Amino acid sequence: CASSPRTALKEPQHF.

The rearrangement links TRBV28 to TRBJ2-1; the D gene is possibly TRBD1 (6 bases). This CDR3 spans 15 amino acids. Per germline, CDR1 MDHEN and CDR2 SYDVKM. Trimming removed 2 bases at V and 7 bases at J, with 15 bases between. CDR3 nucleotides: TGTGCCAGCAGTTTACCACTCAACCAGGGGAATGAGCAGTTCTTC. Amino acids: CASSLPLNQGNEQFF.

This chain uses TRBV30 with TRBJ2-1; a possible D gene is TRBD2 (5 bases). V lost 4 bases and J lost 7, with 17 bases in between. CDR3 size: 14 residues. Germline V gene sequence: CDR1 GTSNPN, CDR2 SVGIG (reference sequence). The CDR3 is CAWNDPSRVNEQFF. The CDR3 nucleotides read TGTGCCTGGAACGACCCCTCGAGGGTTAATGAGCAGTTCTTC.

This clone came up once. The CDR3 reads CASSLTSGRADTQYF. The CDR3 nucleotides are TGTGCCAGCAGCTTGACTAGCGGGAGGGCGGATACGCAGTATTTT. The chain employs TRBV11-3 and TRBJ2-3, with 14 bases fitting TRBD2. This CDR3 contains 15 residues. J lost 6 bases, V lost 3 bases, and 2 bases had no gene match. Germline V gene sequence: CDR1 SGHNT, CDR2 YENEEA. The whole variable domain, remainder taken from reference TRBV11-3 and TRBJ2-3, is EAGVVQSPRYKIIEKKQPVAFWCNPISGHNTLYWYLQNLGQGPELLIRYENEEAVDDSQLPKDRFSAERLKGVDSTLKIQPAELGDSAVYLCASSLTSGRADTQYFGPGTRLTVL.

The CDR3 reads CATQVENTGELFF. The DNA of the CDR3 is TGTGCCACCCAGGTCGAGAACACCGGGGAGCTGTTTTTT. V usage is TRBV2 and J usage is TRBJ2-2; D remains ambiguous. The CDR3 covers 13 residues. Trimming removed 10 bases at V and 1 base at J, with 10 bases between. CDR1 is SNHLY, CDR2 FYNNEI, per germline.

The rearrangement uses TRBV5-4 and TRBJ2-5, with D possibly TRBD2 on 6 matching bases. There are 14 residues in the CDR3. V lost 4 bases, J lost 1 base, and 11 bases lay in between. CDR1 is SGHNT and CDR2 is YYREEE in the germline V gene (reference sequence). The CDR3 is CASSSLGGQETQYF. CDR3 coding DNA: TGTGCCAGCAGCAGCTTGGGGGGCCAAGAGACCCAGTACTTC.

The chain couples TRBV30 to TRBJ2-3, with 7 positions matching TRBD2. The germline CDR1 and CDR2 sequences are GTSNPN and SVGIG (reference sequence). This CDR3 region has 19 residues. Unmatched junction bases numbered 20, after V lost 2 bases and J lost 3 bases. The DNA of the CDR3 is TGTGCCTGGAGTATCTTACCCAGCTGGGGCAGCGGGGTTACAGATACGCAGTATTTT. This codes for CAWSILPSWGSGVTDTQYF.

V and J are TRBV11-3 and TRBJ1-2, with D perhaps TRBD1 (5 bases). This CDR3 has 13 residues. The germline V gene encodes CDR1 SGHNT and CDR2 YENEEA. V dropped 3 bases and J dropped 6 bases, with 11 bases sitting between them. The CDR3 DNA reads as TGTGCCAGCAGCTTGGGGGGAGGGGATGGCTACACCTTC. Its translation: CASSLGGGDGYTF.

The CDR3 protein is CASADSATNYGYTF. The CDR3 DNA follows: TGTGCCAGCGCGGACAGCGCCACTAACTATGGCTACACCTTC. This chain joins TRBV18 and TRBJ1-2; a possible D gene is TRBD1 (6 bases). Germline loops: CDR1 KGHSH, CDR2 LQKENI. CDR3 size: 14 residues. V was cut by 8 bases and J by 0 bases, with 13 bases left in between.

The rearrangement joins TRBV6-5 to TRBJ1-2, with TRBD1 matching over 8 bases. CDR1 MNHEY and CDR2 SVGAGI come from the germline V gene. The ends lost 2 bases at V and 6 bases at J; junction bases unmatched: 8. There are 15 residues in the CDR3. Written as DNA, the CDR3 is TGTGCCAGCAGTTACCACGCCAGGGGGCCCCATGGCTACACCTTC. This translates into CASSYHARGPHGYTF.

The rearrangement joins TRBV7-8 to TRBJ2-3; 8 nucleotides line up with TRBD2. The germline gives CDR1 SGHVS, CDR2 FQNEAQ. This CDR3 has 16 residues. The J segment lost 2 bases and the V segment lost 1 base, leaving 5 bases of the junction unmatched. The CDR3 DNA reads TGTGCCAGCAGCTTAGGTCCTAGCGGGTACACAGATACGCAGTATTTT. Protein product: CASSLGPSGYTDTQYF.

The chain carries TRBV27 and TRBJ1-2; TRBD1 might be the D (6 bases). CDR3 length: 14 amino acids. Trimming cost V 4 bases and J 8 bases, with 17 bases left between them. CDR1 and CDR2 (germline): MNHEY, SMNVEV (reference sequence). Written as DNA, the CDR3 is TGTGCCAGCAGTTACGGGGGGCGCGTGGGAGGCTACACCTTC. Translation: CASSYGGRVGGYTF.

The rearrangement links TRBV23-1 to TRBJ1-2; 7 bases are shared with TRBD1. TRBV23-1 is an ORF; its function is uncertain. The trim removed 2 bases at V and 9 bases at J, leaving 12 bases unmatched. CDR3 length: 15 amino acids. CDR3 loop: CASSQTPQGGISYTF. The CDR3, as DNA: TGCGCCAGCAGTCAAACCCCCCAGGGGGGAATCAGCTACACCTTC.

V gene TRBV5-1 combines with J gene TRBJ2-1; TRBD2 matches at 15 bases. V lost 1 base to trimming and J lost 0 bases; unmatched junction nucleotides: 11. This CDR3 is 21 amino acids long. The germline gives CDR1 SGHRS, CDR2 YFSETQ. The CDR3 loop reads CASSLLRFGLAGGSSYNEQFF. The DNA of the CDR3 is TGCGCCAGCAGCTTGCTAAGGTTTGGACTAGCGGGAGGGAGCTCCTACAATGAGCAGTTCTTC.

The chain combines TRBV30 with TRBJ1-5; D not resolved. The CDR3 has 12 amino acids. The germline gives CDR1 GTSNPN, CDR2 SVGIG (reference sequence). V was shortened by 0 bases and J by 4 bases, with 4 bases between the two germline ends. The CDR3 sequence: CAWSVSNQPQHF. The CDR3, as DNA: TGTGCCTGGAGTGTATCGAATCAGCCCCAGCATTTT.

This clone was seen more than once but under ten times. The rearrangement joins TRBV25-1 to TRBJ2-7; D not resolved. Germline CDR1 reads MGHDK; CDR2 reads SYGVNS. V was trimmed by 5 bases and J by 3 bases, leaving 5 bases between them. CDR3 length: 11 amino acids. CDR3 nucleotide sequence: TGTGCCAGCAGTCCCCTCTACGAGCAGTACTTC. Translation gives CASSPLYEQYF.

The chain combines TRBV18 with TRBJ2-5; possible D gene TRBD1, 6 bases. Germline loops: CDR1 KGHSH, CDR2 LQKENI. This CDR3 is 15 amino acids long. V dropped 3 bases and J dropped 5 bases, with 16 bases sitting between them. In DNA form, the CDR3 reads TGTGCCAGCTCACCGGTGGCAGGGGATGTGGAGACCCAGTACTTC. Its protein product is CASSPVAGDVETQYF.

V is TRBV6-1 and J is TRBJ1-2; D is unclear. Germline loops: CDR1 MNHNS, CDR2 SASEGT. The V and J ends lost 4 bases and 5 bases respectively, with 8 bases between them. The CDR3 runs 12 residues. CDR3 coding DNA: TGTGCCAGCAGTGCCCTGCGATATGGCTACACCTTC. It yields the protein CASSALRYGYTF.

V usage is TRBV7-2 and J usage is TRBJ1-1, with D possibly matching TRBD1 (5 bases). The CDR3 totals 13 residues. Trimming cost V 6 bases and J 0 bases, with 8 bases left between them. Germline CDR1 and CDR2: SGHTA and FQGNSA. CDR3 loop: CASSSDMNTEAFF. For the CDR3, the DNA is TGTGCCAGCAGTTCGGACATGAACACTGAAGCTTTCTTT.

The J gene is TRBJ1-2, the V gene TRBV14, with TRBD1 as a possible D gene (6 bases). This CDR3 spans 14 amino acids. V lost 3 bases and J 5 bases, leaving 13 bases between the germline ends. The germline gives CDR1 SGHDN, CDR2 FVKESK. The CDR3, as DNA: TGTGCCAGCAGCCATCCCGGGACAAAGTATGGCTACACCTTC. Its translation: CASSHPGTKYGYTF.

J is TRBJ1-1 and V is TRBV27, with 11 bases that match TRBD1. The junction had 3 bases not matched to a gene; V was cut back by 0 bases and J by 6 bases. Germline V CDR1 and CDR2: MNHEY, SMNVEV (reference sequence). The CDR3 covers 15 residues. This CDR3 reads CASSLSGQGVAEAFF. Here the CDR3 DNA reads TGTGCCAGCAGTTTATCGGGACAGGGGGTCGCTGAAGCTTTCTTT.